The TCR beta chain described here comes from a study of T-cell memory formation after mild COVID-19. Germline V lookup: CDR1 PRHDT, CDR2 FYEKMQ (reference sequence). This CDR3 has 15 amino acids. Unmatched junction bases numbered 9, after V lost 5 bases and J lost 9 bases. 5'RACE with constant-segment primers yielded barcoded, UMI-tagged TCR alpha and TCR beta cDNA libraries. TCRdb fed the 5' RACE reads into MiXCR, producing one record per CDR3 protein. This sample has around 430,000 distinct CDR3 sequences, with about 16% found just once. Material: PBMCs or a T cell subset sorted from them (not recorded which). V usage is TRBV13 and J usage is TRBJ1-5, with 11 positions matching TRBD1. This receptor was obtained from a man younger than 35 who had mild COVID-19 (a few samples of this study predate the infection). Cell type and time point are not known. This CDR3 reads CASSQGGTGGMPQHF. The CDR3 DNA sequence: TGTGCCAGCAGCCAGGGGGGGACAGGGGGAATGCCCCAGCATTTT.